Here is one T cell receptor beta chain with its context. This entry is derived from a study of shared T cell receptors in the human thymus. Libraries were prepared by immunoSEQ multiplex PCR; TCRdb keeps only in-frame clonotypes and omits some of them. The sample lists hundreds of thousands of clones, about 87% occurring once. These same data were also listed under a study on human thymus T cells.

This receptor was taken from a boy younger than two with a congenital heart defect. Sequencing was performed on thymocytes.

The chain's CDR3 is CATSRKLAGGLEETQYF. CDR3 coding DNA: TGTGCCACCAGCAGAAAATTAGCGGGAGGTCTTGAAGAGACCCAGTACTTC. The chain employs TRBV15 and TRBJ2-5; 10 nucleotides line up with TRBD2. V gave up 2 bases and J gave up 3 bases; unmatched junction bases: 9. CDR3 length: 17 residues. The germline CDR1 and CDR2 sequences are LNHNV and YYDKDF (reference sequence).